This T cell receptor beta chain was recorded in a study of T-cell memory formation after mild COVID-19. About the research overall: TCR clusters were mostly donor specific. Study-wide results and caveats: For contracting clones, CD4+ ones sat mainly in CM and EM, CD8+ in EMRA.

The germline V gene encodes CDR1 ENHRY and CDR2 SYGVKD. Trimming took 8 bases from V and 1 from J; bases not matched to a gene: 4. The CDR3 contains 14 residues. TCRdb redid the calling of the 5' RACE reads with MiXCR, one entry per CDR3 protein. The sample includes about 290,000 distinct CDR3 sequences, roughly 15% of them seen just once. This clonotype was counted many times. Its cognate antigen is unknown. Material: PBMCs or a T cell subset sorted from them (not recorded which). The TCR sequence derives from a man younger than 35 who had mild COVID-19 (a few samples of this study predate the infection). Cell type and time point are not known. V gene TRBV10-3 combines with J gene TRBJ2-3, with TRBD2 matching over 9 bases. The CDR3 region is CAIRRLAGTDTQYF. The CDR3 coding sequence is TGTGCCATCCGGAGACTAGCGGGCACAGATACGCAGTATTTT.